The clone carrying this T cell receptor (beta chain) was counted only a few times. The antigen is unknown. The sample is PBMC spiked with counted cells of clone KT2. Different KT2-to-PBMC ratios were created with a constant PBMC count. This CDR3 has 16 amino acids. Germline loops: CDR1 SGHTA, CDR2 FQGNSA. Trimming took off 2 bases at V and 6 bases at J, with 16 bases between the two ends. The cDNA 3' end received a ligated oligonucleotide with a UMI. First-round PCR used three to five cycles and beta primers RC1.1 and RC1.2 covering TRBC1 and TRBC2. One entry per CDR3 protein results from TCRdb running MiXCR on the UMI-ligation and nested PCR reads. The sample has 52,000 or so distinct CDR3 sequences, about 12% seen once. The data were obtained in a study of quantifying T cell responses using KT2 cells. Study-level information: cDNA was made from DNase-treated RNA using alpha and beta constant primers. The T4 ligation step was estimated to exceed 8% efficiency under optimum conditions.

Study outcomes and limitations: KT2 sequence counts showed saturation when very many KT2 cells were spiked in.

The chain employs TRBV7-2 and TRBJ2-2; maybe TRBD2 (5 bases). Sequencing input: PBMCs spiked with cells of the T cell clone KT2. The TCR comes from a human donor. The CDR3 is CASSLWARATAGELFF. CDR3 in DNA: TGTGCCAGCAGCTTATGGGCGAGGGCTACCGCCGGGGAGCTGTTTTTT.